Listed here are 30 T cell receptor beta chains from one sample, sequenced in a study of cytomegalovirus exposure and HLA in healthy donors. 60 Vbeta and 13 Jbeta primers were used in PCR. Sequencing used immunoSEQ multiplex PCR; TCRdb keeps in-frame clones, though not all of them. The sample consists of around 140,000 clones, approximately 84% of them appearing once. Sequenced input: PBMCs. The source is a woman aged 55-75 years in good health and CMV-seropositive.

This chain joins TRBV7-9 and TRBJ1-1; 7 positions agree with TRBD1. V lost 5 bases to trimming and J lost 5 bases; unmatched junction nucleotides: 8. From germline, CDR1 is SEHNR and CDR2 FQNEAQ (reference sequence). CDR3 size: 14 residues. The CDR3 region is CASSPLGRGTEAFF. The CDR3 coding sequence is TGTGCCAGCAGCCCCCTGGGCAGGGGGACTGAAGCTTTCTTT. The full variable domain, with the rest looked up from reference TRBV7-9 and TRBJ1-1, is DTGVSQNPRHKITKRGQNVTFRCDPISEHNRLYWYRQTLGQGPEFLTYFQNEAQLEKSRLLSDRFSAERPKGSFSTLEIQRTEQGDSAMYLCASSPLGRGTEAFFGQGTRLTVV.

This chain uses TRBV2 with TRBJ2-5, with 7 bases fitting TRBD1. Germline V gene data show CDR1 as SNHLY and CDR2 as FYNNEI. V was pared by 2 bases and J by 4 bases, with 7 bases of the junction left unmatched. This CDR3 is 15 amino acids long. The CDR3 region has the DNA TGTGCCAGCAGTGAATATACAGGGGTGGGAGAGACCCAGTACTTC. Its protein is CASSEYTGVGETQYF.

The chain couples TRBV2 to TRBJ1-4; 10 nucleotides agree with TRBD1. This CDR3 is built from 14 residues. The ends lost 7 bases at V and 7 bases at J; junction bases unmatched: 6. Per germline, CDR1 SNHLY and CDR2 FYNNEI. This chain's CDR3 is CASNRRQGAEKLFF. CDR3 nucleotides: TGTGCCAGCAATAGAAGACAGGGGGCTGAAAAACTGTTTTTT.

The chain recombines TRBV5-1 with TRBJ2-7; 8 bases match TRBD1. The CDR3 sequence is 15 residues long. V was pared by 3 bases and J by 5 bases, with 10 bases of the junction left unmatched. CDR1 is SGHRS, CDR2 YFSETQ, per germline. The CDR3 sequence: CASSSGTGAWDEQYF. CDR3 sequence (DNA): TGCGCCAGCAGCTCGGGGACAGGCGCGTGGGACGAGCAGTACTTC.

This chain uses TRBV19 with TRBJ1-3; D unclear. Deletions cut 0 bases from V and 0 bases from J, with 9 bases between. The CDR3 is made up of 16 amino acids. CDR1 and CDR2 from the germline V gene are LNHDA and SQIVND (reference sequence). CDR3 in amino acids: CASSIDAASSGNTIYF. The CDR3 DNA reads TGTGCCAGTAGTATAGATGCCGCCAGCTCTGGAAACACCATATATTTT.

The V gene is TRBV4-1, the J gene TRBJ1-5; D is unclear. CDR1 is MGHRA and CDR2 is YSYEKL in the germline V gene. The CDR3 is 14 amino acids. V was clipped by 1 base and J by 0 bases, with 4 bases between them. In DNA, the CDR3 is TGCGCCAGCAGCCAAGTCTTTAGCAATCAGCCCCAGCATTTT. Amino acids: CASSQVFSNQPQHF.

The genes are TRBV25-1 and TRBJ2-5, with D possibly being TRBD2 (6 bases). Germline V CDR1 and CDR2: MGHDK, SYGVNS. Trimming took 2 bases from V and 4 from J, leaving 8 bases between them. This CDR3 spans 13 amino acids. CDR3 amino acids: CASSEAGTETQYF. The CDR3 DNA follows: TGTGCCAGCAGTGAAGCGGGAACAGAGACCCAGTACTTC.

V usage is TRBV28 and J usage is TRBJ1-1; D gene ambiguous. Trimming stripped 8 bases from V and 0 bases from J, with 10 bases between. The CDR3 runs 13 residues. CDR1 and CDR2 from the germline V gene are MDHEN and SYDVKM. CDR3 protein: CASAGGLNTEAFF. The CDR3, as DNA: TGTGCCAGCGCCGGCGGGTTGAACACTGAAGCTTTCTTT. Full variable domain (missing parts from reference TRBV28 and TRBJ1-1): DVKVTQSSRYLVKRTGEKVFLECVQDMDHENMFWYRQDPGLGLRLIYFSYDVKMKEKGDIPEGYSVSREKKERFSLILESASTNQTSMYLCASAGGLNTEAFFGQGTRLTVV.

As DNA, the CDR3 is TGTGCCAGCAGTCCCCGGGTGGCGGGGCTCGGGACCGGGGAGCTGTTTTTT. Translated: CASSPRVAGLGTGELFF. The chain is built from TRBV25-1 and TRBJ2-2; possibly TRBD2 for D (6 bases). Germline V gene data show CDR1 as MGHDK and CDR2 as SYGVNS. V was clipped by 5 bases and J by 5 bases, with 21 bases between them. The CDR3 loop spans 17 amino acids.

This rearrangement joins TRBV7-9 to TRBJ2-1, with 7 bases that match TRBD1. V lost 5 bases and J lost 0; bases outside the gene matches: 4. The CDR3 extends over 15 amino acids. Germline V CDR1 and CDR2: SEHNR, FQNEAQ (reference sequence). CDR3 nucleotide sequence: TGTGCCAGCAGCCCCCAGGGGGTCTCCTACAATGAGCAGTTCTTC. Its protein product is CASSPQGVSYNEQFF.

This chain uses TRBV7-2 with TRBJ1-4; 7 nucleotides agree with TRBD1. Germline assignment: CDR1 SGHTA and CDR2 FQGNSA. V gave up 5 bases and J gave up 7 bases; unmatched junction bases: 7. The CDR3 consists of 14 residues. CDR3 DNA sequence: TGTGCCAGCAGCGTCGACAGGGCTGCTGAAAAACTGTTTTTT. This translates into CASSVDRAAEKLFF. Together with reference TRBV7-2 and TRBJ1-4, the CDR3 gives the full variable domain: GAGVSQSPSNKVTEKGKDVELRCDPISGHTALYWYRQSLGQGLEFLIYFQGNSAPDKSGLPSDRFSAERTGGSVSTLTIQRTQQEDSAVYLCASSVDRAAEKLFFGSGTQLSVL.

V usage is TRBV4-3 and J usage is TRBJ2-5; TRBD2 is a possible D gene (5 bases). The J call is uncertain, as TRBJ2-7 better fits the DNA end. CDR3 length equals 15 residues. The germline gives CDR1 LGHNA, CDR2 YSLEER. For the CDR3, the DNA is TGCGCCAGCAGCCAAGATGGAGGTACCCCCTACGAGCAGTACTTC. It is translated as CASSQDGGTPYEQYF.

The V gene is TRBV5-6, the J gene TRBJ2-5; D is perhaps TRBD1 (6 bases). The CDR3 is 16 residues long. CDR1 is SGHDT and CDR2 is YYEEEE in the germline V gene. V lost 4 bases to trimming and J lost 5 bases, with 21 bases between them. CDR3 nucleotide sequence: TGTGCCAGCAGCGGGGTGACAGGCCCCTTGGGGGAGACCCAGTACTTC. As protein: CASSGVTGPLGETQYF.

The rearrangement links TRBV28 to TRBJ2-1, with TRBD2 matching 12 bases. Germline loops: CDR1 MDHEN, CDR2 SYDVKM. The CDR3 covers 16 residues. The V segment lost 11 bases and the J segment 4 bases; nucleotides outside the gene matches: 12. CDR3 in amino acids: CASQNPGLAGYNEQFF. The CDR3 coding sequence is TGTGCCTCCCAGAACCCAGGACTAGCGGGATACAATGAGCAGTTCTTC.

CDR3 amino acids: CASLDLGQGTQYF. The CDR3 DNA reads as TGTGCCAGCCTTGACTTGGGGCAGGGGACCCAGTACTTC. This chain links TRBV2 with TRBJ2-5, with D maybe TRBD1 (5 bases). CDR1 is SNHLY, CDR2 FYNNEI, per germline. Trimming shortened V by 8 bases and J by 7 bases, and 17 bases separated the two germline ends. This CDR3 has 13 residues.

CDR3 nucleotides: TGTGCCAGCAGCTTAGTCCCTAGCGGGAGTCAAGAGACCCAGTACTTC. Its protein product is CASSLVPSGSQETQYF. The gene calls are TRBV7-2 and TRBJ2-5; TRBD2 agrees at 10 bases. The germline V gene has CDR1 SGHTA and CDR2 FQGNSA. V lost 1 base and J lost 2; bases outside the gene matches: 4. The CDR3 has 16 residues.

The chain is built from TRBV7-9 and TRBJ2-1, with D maybe TRBD1 (6 bases). V lost 0 bases and J 7 bases, leaving 7 bases between the germline ends. Germline-derived CDR1 and CDR2 are SEHNR and FQNEAQ (reference sequence). The CDR3 loop spans 13 amino acids. This chain's CDR3 is CASSLAGGNEQFF. In DNA form, the CDR3 reads TGTGCCAGCAGCTTAGCAGGGGGAAATGAGCAGTTCTTC.

The chain is built from TRBV18 and TRBJ2-6; TRBD1 matches at 8 bases. Germline V gives CDR1 KGHSH, CDR2 LQKENI. Trimming removed 6 bases from V and 0 bases from J; junction bases left unmatched: 7. The CDR3 length is 17 residues. CDR3 amino acids: CASSKTGASSGANVLTF. CDR3 nucleotide sequence: TGTGCCAGCTCTAAGACAGGGGCCAGCTCTGGGGCCAACGTCCTGACTTTC. The complete variable domain, with remaining parts taken from reference TRBV18 and TRBJ2-6, reads NAGVMQNPRHLVRRRGQEARLRCSPMKGHSHVYWYRQLPEEGLKFMVYLQKENIIDESGMPKERFSAEFPKEGPSILRIQQVVRGDSAAYFCASSKTGASSGANVLTFGAGSRLTVL.

The rearrangement joins TRBV9 to TRBJ2-5; TRBD2 aligns across 8 bases. Per the germline V gene, CDR1 is SGDLS and CDR2 is YYNGEE. This CDR3 comprises 13 residues. The V gene end was trimmed by 2 bases and the J gene end by 3 bases; junction bases not matched to a gene: 0. The CDR3 bases are TGTGCCAGCAGCGTCGGGGGGGAAGAGACCCAGTACTTC. Translation: CASSVGGEETQYF.

This chain links TRBV28 with TRBJ2-7, with D uncertain. Germline values: CDR1 MDHEN, CDR2 SYDVKM. V lost 2 bases and J lost 5, with 10 bases in between. This CDR3 is 13 amino acids long. The CDR3 loop is CASSLGRRNEQYF. DNA of the CDR3: TGTGCCAGCAGTTTAGGTCGGCGGAACGAGCAGTACTTC.

The chain employs TRBV9 and TRBJ1-3, with D tentatively TRBD1 (5 bases). The CDR3 spans 15 residues. The germline V gene encodes CDR1 SGDLS and CDR2 YYNGEE. The V and J ends lost 0 bases and 4 bases respectively, with 11 bases between them. DNA for the CDR3: TGTGCCAGCAGCGTAGATGGAGGGGACGGAAACACCATATATTTT. This encodes CASSVDGGDGNTIYF.

This clone was counted between two and nine times. The DNA of the CDR3 is TGTGCCAGCAGACAGGGGGGCACCGGGGAGCTGTTTTTT. It is translated as CASRQGGTGELFF. The chain combines TRBV6-5 with TRBJ2-2; 8 nucleotides align to TRBD1. The V gene's germline CDR1 is MNHEY and CDR2 SVGAGI. Trimming removed 6 bases from V and 4 bases from J; junction bases left unmatched: 1. This CDR3 is built from 13 residues.

This rearrangement joins TRBV19 to TRBJ1-2; 8 positions match TRBD1. Per germline, CDR1 LNHDA and CDR2 SQIVND (reference sequence). This CDR3 contains 15 residues. Trimming at V came to 5 bases and at J to 3 bases, leaving 8 bases not matched to a gene. The CDR3 is CASSSSGQGHYGYTF. In DNA form, the CDR3 reads TGTGCCAGTAGTTCTAGTGGACAGGGCCACTATGGCTACACCTTC. The full variable domain, completed using reference TRBV19 and TRBJ1-2, is DGGITQSPKYLFRKEGQNVTLSCEQNLNHDAMYWYRQDPGQGLRLIYYSQIVNDFQKGDIAEGYSVSREKKESFPLTVTSAQKNPTAFYLCASSSSGQGHYGYTFGSGTRLTVV.

This rearrangement joins TRBV5-6 to TRBJ2-5; 8 bases fit TRBD2. The CDR3 consists of 14 residues. Germline values: CDR1 SGHDT, CDR2 YYEEEE. V lost 3 bases, J lost 5 bases, and 6 bases stayed unmatched. This CDR3 reads CASSSRGGGETQYF. The CDR3 DNA is TGTGCCAGCAGCTCCCGGGGGGGTGGGGAGACCCAGTACTTC.

The gene calls are TRBV27 and TRBJ1-2; the D gene is possibly TRBD1 (5 bases). The ends were cut back, 7 bases at V and 5 bases at J, with 11 bases in the middle. This CDR3 contains 12 residues. Germline values: CDR1 MNHEY, CDR2 SMNVEV (reference sequence). The CDR3 is CASKKSGYGYTF. Here the CDR3 DNA reads TGTGCCAGCAAGAAATCAGGGTATGGCTACACCTTC.

V is TRBV28 and J is TRBJ2-7, with 10 bases lining up with TRBD1. The CDR3 has 14 amino acids. Looked up from germline, CDR1 is MDHEN and CDR2 is SYDVKM. V was pared by 5 bases and J by 7 bases, with 8 bases of the junction left unmatched. CDR3 nucleotides: TGTGCCAGCAGTCCCCGACAGGGGGCTGAGGAGCAGTACTTC. Translating it yields CASSPRQGAEEQYF. Together with reference TRBV28 and TRBJ2-7, the CDR3 gives the full variable domain: DVKVTQSSRYLVKRTGEKVFLECVQDMDHENMFWYRQDPGLGLRLIYFSYDVKMKEKGDIPEGYSVSREKKERFSLILESASTNQTSMYLCASSPRQGAEEQYFGPGTRLTVT.

CDR3 sequence (DNA): TGTGCCAGCAGCTTGACAGGGGGCTATGGCTACACCTTC. It is translated as CASSLTGGYGYTF. This sequence joins TRBV7-9 and TRBJ1-2, with 9 positions matching TRBD1. The CDR3 is made up of 13 amino acids. Per the germline V gene, CDR1 is SEHNR and CDR2 is FQNEAQ (reference sequence). V gave up 3 bases and J gave up 4 bases; unmatched junction bases: 0.

V and J are TRBV6-6 and TRBJ1-1; D gene uncertain. V lost 4 bases and J lost 2, with 11 bases in between. This CDR3 has 14 amino acids. Germline V gives CDR1 MNHNY, CDR2 SVGAGI (reference sequence). The CDR3 DNA reads as TGTGCCAGCAGTTCCCTAGCCGCTAACACTGAAGCTTTCTTT. Its protein product is CASSSLAANTEAFF.

V is TRBV11-3 and J is TRBJ1-1; 8 bases agree with TRBD1. CDR3 length: 15 residues. The germline V gene has CDR1 SGHNT and CDR2 YENEEA. Trimming removed 5 bases from V and 2 bases from J; junction bases left unmatched: 7. The CDR3 loop reads CASSPRQGINTEAFF. CDR3 DNA: TGTGCCAGCAGCCCCCGACAGGGGATAAACACTGAAGCTTTCTTT.

The V and J genes are TRBV5-1 and TRBJ1-4; 10 bases are shared with TRBD1. Germline assignment: CDR1 SGHRS and CDR2 YFSETQ. The CDR3 totals 15 residues. J lost 7 bases, V lost 4 bases, and 7 bases had no gene match. The CDR3 sequence is CASSPGTGDSEKLFF. For the CDR3, the DNA is TGCGCCAGCAGCCCGGGGACAGGGGACAGTGAAAAACTGTTTTTT.